This T cell receptor beta chain appears in the sequencing data of a study of shared clonotypes between healthy human individuals. Across the study: CD4 naive and memory got three plates each, CD8 naive two, CD8 memory one.

The sorted-subset replicate PCRs were given 150 to 250 ng DNA, which is 27,000 or so T cell genomes. Profiled with immunoSEQ multiplex PCR; TCRdb holds only in-frame clones, not every one. The sample holds roughly 2.5 million clones, 90% to 95% seen once. Healthy HIV-negative adults with no recent acute infections or vaccinations were recruited as donors. CDR1 and CDR2 (germline): GTSNPN, SVGIG (reference sequence). Germline trimming cut 4 bases from V and 8 bases from J; bases unmatched to any gene: 9. CDR3 length equals 14 residues. This clone was seen only a few times. This clonotype was obtained from a man younger than 30 in good health. Sequencing was done on a sample of naive CD4+ T cells sorted from blood. As for subset: CD45RA+ positively selected. The chain employs TRBV30 and TRBJ1-4; 8 bases fit TRBD1. The CDR3, as DNA: TGTGCCTGGACTGCGCAGGGGGCTGGGGAAAAACTGTTTTTT. This encodes CAWTAQGAGEKLFF.